Described below is a single T cell receptor beta chain sequence and its context. The sample belongs to a study of vaccination and CD4 T cells after COVID-19. Study as a whole: Post-vaccine sample collection happened at a median of approximately 77 days after dose two, ranging 14 to 241.

A single record per CDR3 protein comes from TCRdb applying MiXCR to the PCR reads. The profile covers approximately 19,000 distinct CDR3 sequences, with about 60% appearing a single time and roughly 1.1% taken by the ten largest. From germline, CDR1 is MNHNS and CDR2 SASEGT. V gave up 8 bases and J gave up 10 bases, with 26 bases separating them. This CDR3 has 15 amino acids. Specimen: CD4+ T cells from blood, collected after SARS-CoV-2 vaccination. The V and J genes are TRBV6-1 and TRBJ1-1, with D unclear. The TCR was taken from a human donor who had recovered from COVID-19. The CDR3 nucleotides are TGTGCCAGCGGGGAAGAAGGACTGCTCTTGAGGGCAGCTTTCTTT. Translating it yields CASGEEGLLLRAAFF.